Below are 8 T cell receptor beta chains sequenced from a single sample in a study of blood T cell repertoires in COVID-19. The assay was immunoSEQ multiplex PCR, and TCRdb's table has in-frame clones only and misses some. The table has 60,000 to 70,000 clones, 75% to 90% seen once. Specimen: peripheral blood. Receptor source: a man aged 40-49 years with COVID-19, enrolled during active disease.

The V gene is TRBV3-1 (or the pseudogene TRBV3-2), the J gene TRBJ1-5, with TRBD1 as a possible D gene (6 bases). Trimming left V 0 bases short and J 1 base short, with 13 bases between. There are 17 residues in the CDR3. CDR1 and CDR2 from the germline V gene are LGHDT and YNNKEL (reference sequence). This CDR3 reads CASSQDPWGRSNQPQHF. CDR3 bases: TGTGCCAGCAGCCAAGATCCTTGGGGGCGAAGCAATCAGCCCCAGCATTTT.

The gene calls are TRBV9 and TRBJ2-7, with 12 nucleotides matching TRBD2. The V gene end was trimmed by 4 bases and the J gene end by 3 bases; junction bases not matched to a gene: 8. Germline CDR1 SGDLS, CDR2 YYNGEE. The CDR3 sequence is 16 residues long. The CDR3 reads CASSTQTSGGLYEQYF. The CDR3 region has the DNA TGTGCCAGCAGCACCCAGACTAGCGGGGGACTCTACGAGCAGTACTTC.

CDR3 coding DNA: TGTGCCAGCAGCCTGGGACTAGCGAAAACAGATACGCAGTATTTT. Encoded protein: CASSLGLAKTDTQYF. This sequence joins TRBV4-2 and TRBJ2-3; 10 bases are shared with TRBD2. This CDR3 contains 15 residues. Trimming removed 4 bases from V and 3 bases from J; junction bases left unmatched: 4. Germline V gene lookup returns CDR1 LGHNA and CDR2 YNFKEQ.

The rearrangement uses TRBV4-1 and TRBJ1-6; D is perhaps TRBD1 (5 bases). Germline-derived CDR1 and CDR2 are MGHRA and YSYEKL. V shed 0 bases and J shed 7 bases, with 10 bases lying between them. The CDR3 has 15 amino acids. CDR3 in amino acids: CASSQDRAINSPLHF. The CDR3 coding sequence is TGCGCCAGCAGCCAAGACAGGGCAATAAATTCACCCCTCCACTTT.

This clone was seen once. The chain is built from TRBV3-1 (or the pseudogene TRBV3-2) and TRBJ1-2; 7 positions match TRBD1. This CDR3 comprises 14 residues. The trim removed 2 bases at V and 7 bases at J, leaving 7 bases unmatched. Germline V gene data show CDR1 as LGHDT and CDR2 as YNNKEL (reference sequence). The chain's CDR3 is CASSQQAGGFGYTF. The CDR3 nucleotides are TGTGCCAGCAGCCAACAGGCAGGGGGGTTTGGCTACACCTTC.

The chain is built from TRBV11-2 and TRBJ1-2; TRBD1 matches at 9 bases. From germline, CDR1 is SGHAT and CDR2 FQNNGV. This CDR3 spans 15 amino acids. The V and J ends lost 4 bases and 2 bases, in that order; junction bases with no gene match: 5. This CDR3 is CASSSGTGLNYGYTF. CDR3 coding DNA: TGTGCCAGCAGCTCCGGGACAGGGCTAAACTATGGCTACACCTTC. Drawing the rest from reference TRBV11-2 and TRBJ1-2, the complete variable domain is EAGVAQSPRYKIIEKRQSVAFWCNPISGHATLYWYQQILGQGPKLLIQFQNNGVVDDSQLPKDRFSAERLKGVDSTLKIQPAKLEDSAVYLCASSSGTGLNYGYTFGSGTRLTVV.

V gene TRBV27 combines with J gene TRBJ2-7; D may be TRBD2 (6 bases). V was shortened by 2 bases and J by 2 bases, with 10 bases between the two germline ends. From germline, CDR1 is MNHEY and CDR2 SMNVEV (reference sequence). The CDR3 has 14 residues. This CDR3 is CASSLLARTYEQYF. The CDR3 nucleotides are TGTGCCAGCAGTTTACTAGCGAGGACCTACGAGCAGTACTTC.

The genes are TRBV18 and TRBJ2-2, with 8 bases matching TRBD2. The ends lost 1 base at V and 2 bases at J; junction bases unmatched: 3. The CDR3 covers 16 residues. CDR1 and CDR2 (germline): KGHSH, LQKENI. The CDR3: CASSPRGGPNTGELFF. CDR3 in DNA: TGTGCCAGCTCACCACGCGGGGGGCCAAACACCGGGGAGCTGTTTTTT.